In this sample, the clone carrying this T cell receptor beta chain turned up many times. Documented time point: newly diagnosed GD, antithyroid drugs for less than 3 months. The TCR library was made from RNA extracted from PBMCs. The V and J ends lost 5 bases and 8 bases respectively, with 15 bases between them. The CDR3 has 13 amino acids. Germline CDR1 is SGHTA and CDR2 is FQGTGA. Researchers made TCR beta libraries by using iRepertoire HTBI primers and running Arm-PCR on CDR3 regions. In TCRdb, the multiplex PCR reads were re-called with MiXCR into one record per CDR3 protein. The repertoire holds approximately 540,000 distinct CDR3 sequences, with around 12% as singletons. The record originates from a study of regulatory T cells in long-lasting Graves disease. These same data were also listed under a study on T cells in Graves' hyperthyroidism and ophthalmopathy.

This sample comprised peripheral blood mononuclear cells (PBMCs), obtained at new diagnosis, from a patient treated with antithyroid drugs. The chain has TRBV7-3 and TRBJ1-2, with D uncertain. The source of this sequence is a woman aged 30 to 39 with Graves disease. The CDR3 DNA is TGTGCCAGCAGCCTCCCCGGCGGGTACGGCTACACCTTC. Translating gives CASSLPGGYGYTF.